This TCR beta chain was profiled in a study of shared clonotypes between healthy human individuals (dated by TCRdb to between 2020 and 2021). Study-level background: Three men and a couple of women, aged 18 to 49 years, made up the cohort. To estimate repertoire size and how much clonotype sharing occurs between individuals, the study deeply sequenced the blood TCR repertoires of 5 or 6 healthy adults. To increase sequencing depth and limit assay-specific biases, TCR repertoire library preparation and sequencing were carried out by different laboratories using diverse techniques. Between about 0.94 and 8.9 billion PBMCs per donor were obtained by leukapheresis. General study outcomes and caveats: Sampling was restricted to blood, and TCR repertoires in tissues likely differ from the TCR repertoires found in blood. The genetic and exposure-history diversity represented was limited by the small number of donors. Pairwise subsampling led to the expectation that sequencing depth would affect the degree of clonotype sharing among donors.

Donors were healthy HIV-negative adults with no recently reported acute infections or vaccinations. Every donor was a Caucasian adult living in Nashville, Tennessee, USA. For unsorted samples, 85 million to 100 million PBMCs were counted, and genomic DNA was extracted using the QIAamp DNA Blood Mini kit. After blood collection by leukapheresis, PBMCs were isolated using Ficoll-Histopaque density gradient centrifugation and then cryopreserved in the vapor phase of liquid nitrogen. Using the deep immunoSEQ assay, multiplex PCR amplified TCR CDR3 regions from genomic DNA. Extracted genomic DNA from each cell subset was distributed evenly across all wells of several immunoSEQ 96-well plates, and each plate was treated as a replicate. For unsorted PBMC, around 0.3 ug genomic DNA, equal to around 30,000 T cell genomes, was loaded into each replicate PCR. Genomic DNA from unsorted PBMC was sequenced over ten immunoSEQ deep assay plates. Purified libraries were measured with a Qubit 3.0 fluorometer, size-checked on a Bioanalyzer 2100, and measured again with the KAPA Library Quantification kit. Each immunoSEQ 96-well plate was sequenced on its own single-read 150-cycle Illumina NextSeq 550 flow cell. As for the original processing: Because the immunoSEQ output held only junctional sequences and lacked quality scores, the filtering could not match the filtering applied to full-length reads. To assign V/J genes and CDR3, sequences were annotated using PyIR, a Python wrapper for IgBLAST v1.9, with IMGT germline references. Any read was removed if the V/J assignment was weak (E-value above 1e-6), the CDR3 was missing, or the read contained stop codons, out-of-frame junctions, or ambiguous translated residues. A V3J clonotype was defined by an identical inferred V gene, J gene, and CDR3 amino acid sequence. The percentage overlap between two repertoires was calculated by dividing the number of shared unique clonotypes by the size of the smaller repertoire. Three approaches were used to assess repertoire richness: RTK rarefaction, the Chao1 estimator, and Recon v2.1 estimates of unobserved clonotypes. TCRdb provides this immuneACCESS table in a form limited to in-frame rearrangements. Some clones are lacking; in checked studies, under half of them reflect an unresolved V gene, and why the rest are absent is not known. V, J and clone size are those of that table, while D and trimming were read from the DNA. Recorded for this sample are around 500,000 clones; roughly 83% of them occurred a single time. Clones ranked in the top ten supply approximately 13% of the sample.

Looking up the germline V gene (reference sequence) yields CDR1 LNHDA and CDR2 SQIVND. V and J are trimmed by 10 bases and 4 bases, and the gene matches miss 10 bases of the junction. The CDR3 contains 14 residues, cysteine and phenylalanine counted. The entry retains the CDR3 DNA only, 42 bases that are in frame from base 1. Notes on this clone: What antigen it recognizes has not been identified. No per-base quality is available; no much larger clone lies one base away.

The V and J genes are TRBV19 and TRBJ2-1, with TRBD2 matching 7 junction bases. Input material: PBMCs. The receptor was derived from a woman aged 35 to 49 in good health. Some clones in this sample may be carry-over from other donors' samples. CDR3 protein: CATRRELGYNEQFF. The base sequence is TGTGCCACCCGGCGGGAGTTGGGGTACAATGAGCAGTTCTTC.